Detailed here is one TCR beta chain. Its antigen is currently unknown. This sample stems from a study of radiotherapy plus CTLA-4 blockade in lung cancer. For the study at large: Overall, approximately 18% of patients showed an objective response, while approximately 28% attained disease control. Study-wide points: It was early blood T cell clone dynamics, with interferon-beta, that reportedly best predicted response. Clones derived from tumor TCRs expanded in blood after radiotherapy plus ipilimumab.

The germline CDR1 and CDR2 sequences are GTSNPN and SVGIG (reference sequence). V gave up 0 bases and J gave up 6 bases, with 8 bases separating them. The CDR3 extends over 12 amino acids. Clones were sequenced by immunoSEQ multiplex PCR, and TCRdb holds only the in-frame ones, with some missing. The sample contains 90,000 to 100,000 clones, 65% to 85% of which appear only once. Chemo-refractory metastatic non-small-cell lung cancer patients were treated with focal radiation plus CTLA-4 blockade with ipilimumab. This specimen consisted of peripheral blood, obtained from a patient treated with radiotherapy plus ipilimumab. The chain recombines TRBV30 with TRBJ1-1; D unclear. The source is a human donor with non-small cell lung cancer who had a partial response to radiotherapy plus ipilimumab. Some clones in this sample may be carry-over from other donors' samples. The CDR3 DNA follows: TGTGCCTGGAGTGTGACGGGTTCTGAAGCTTTCTTT. Translating it yields CAWSVTGSEAFF.